These T cell receptor beta chains were read from a single sample in a study of spatial heterogeneity in lung cancer. TCRdb independently ran MiXCR on the 5' RACE reads; one entry per CDR3 protein. The sample has over 1,000 distinct CDR3 sequences, around 19% seen once. Sequenced here: lung tumor tissue, sampled at surgery. The receptors come from a male donor with early-stage non-small cell lung cancer. The CDR3 runs from the conserved cysteine through the conserved F or W. D genes are given only for firm matches. The size of a clone is reported for some rows only, either as once, few or many, or as a class for expanded clones.

abundance: -
d_gene: TRBD1
v_gene: TRBV18
j_gene: TRBJ2-7
CDR3nt: TGTGCCAGCTCACCGGTGGCAGGGGGTGATTACGAGCAGTACTTC
CDR3aa: CASSPVAGGDYEQYF

abundance: large
d_gene: -
v_gene: TRBV6-1
j_gene: TRBJ2-1
CDR3nt: TGTGCCAGCATGATAGGACGGATGGGAAATGAGCAGTTCTTC
CDR3aa: CASMIGRMGNEQFF

abundance: few
d_gene: -
v_gene: TRBV7-3
j_gene: TRBJ2-6
CDR3nt: TGTGCCAGCAGCTCCCTGACGGCCGGAGGAGCCAACGTCCTGACTTTC
CDR3aa: CASSSLTAGGANVLTF

abundance: medium-sized
d_gene: TRBD1
v_gene: TRBV5-1
j_gene: TRBJ2-5
CDR3nt: TGCGCCAGCTGGAGAACAGGGGACGGAGAGACCCAGTACTTC
CDR3aa: CASWRTGDGETQYF

abundance: -
d_gene: TRBD1
v_gene: TRBV28
j_gene: TRBJ1-1
CDR3nt: TGTGCCAGCAGTTCGCTACAGGGGCGGGGGACTGAAGCTTTCTTT
CDR3aa: CASSSLQGRGTEAFF

abundance: -
d_gene: -
v_gene: TRBV24-1
j_gene: TRBJ1-5
CDR3nt: TGTGCCACAAAAGGGGGGCCAAACCAGCCCCAGCATTTT
CDR3aa: CATKGGPNQPQHF

abundance: medium-sized
d_gene: -
v_gene: TRBV11-2
j_gene: TRBJ2-2
CDR3nt: TGTGCCAGCAGTCTTGGAATGGGTAGAAAGGGGGAGCTGTTTTTT
CDR3aa: CASSLGMGRKGELFF

abundance: medium-sized
d_gene: -
v_gene: TRBV20-1
j_gene: TRBJ2-7
CDR3nt: TGCAGTGCTCCAGATTACTTGGGCAGGGGATGGGGCGAGCAGTACTTC
CDR3aa: CSAPDYLGRGWGEQYF

abundance: few
d_gene: TRBD2
v_gene: TRBV28
j_gene: TRBJ2-1
CDR3nt: TGTGCCAGCAGGGGAGCGGGGACTTCCTACAATGAGCAGTTCTTC
CDR3aa: CASRGAGTSYNEQFF

abundance: -
d_gene: -
v_gene: TRBV5-5
j_gene: TRBJ1-1
CDR3nt: TGTGCCAGCAGCCACCCCGGTGGGGGGTTGGGCACTGAAGCTTTCTTT
CDR3aa: CASSHPGGGLGTEAFF

abundance: few
d_gene: TRBD2
v_gene: TRBV7-9
j_gene: TRBJ2-1
CDR3nt: TGTGCCAGCAGCCTAGCGGGAACTTACAATGAGCAGTTCTTC
CDR3aa: CASSLAGTYNEQFF

abundance: few
d_gene: -
v_gene: TRBV5-5
j_gene: TRBJ2-1
CDR3nt: TGTGCCAGCAGCCTAGGGCCGCTTTGGAATGAGCAGTTCTTC
CDR3aa: CASSLGPLWNEQFF

abundance: few
d_gene: -
v_gene: TRBV10-1
j_gene: TRBJ1-1
CDR3nt: TGCGCCAGCAGCTTCAAGGGAGACAACACTGAAGCTTTCTTT
CDR3aa: CASSFKGDNTEAFF

abundance: few
d_gene: -
v_gene: TRBV11-2
j_gene: TRBJ2-5
CDR3nt: TGTGCCAGCAGCCCTCGCCCTGGGCTAGCCTTAGAGACCCAGTACTTC
CDR3aa: CASSPRPGLALETQYF

abundance: -
d_gene: -
v_gene: TRBV5-1
j_gene: TRBJ2-1
CDR3nt: TGCGCCAGCAGCTCCCTTGGGGGGCTGGAGCACGAGCAGTTCTTC
CDR3aa: CASSSLGGLEHEQFF

abundance: few
d_gene: TRBD2
v_gene: TRBV20-1
j_gene: TRBJ2-7
CDR3nt: TGCAGTGCTAGAGATAGCAGCGGGGGGGCCGCCTACGAGCAGTACTTC
CDR3aa: CSARDSSGGAAYEQYF

abundance: few
d_gene: -
v_gene: TRBV12-3/TRBV12-4
j_gene: TRBJ2-1
CDR3nt: TGTGCCAGCAGTTCGAGCAGCGTGGAGGAGCAGTTCTTC
CDR3aa: CASSSSSVEEQFF

abundance: large
d_gene: TRBD1
v_gene: TRBV5-1
j_gene: TRBJ2-3
CDR3nt: TGCGCCAGCAGCTTAGGGACAGGGATAGTGGCAGATACGCAGTATTTT
CDR3aa: CASSLGTGIVADTQYF

abundance: medium-sized
d_gene: TRBD2
v_gene: TRBV24-1
j_gene: TRBJ2-1
CDR3nt: TGTGCCACCAGTGATGCGGGGGCCTACAATGAGCAGTTCTTC
CDR3aa: CATSDAGAYNEQFF

abundance: -
d_gene: TRBD2
v_gene: TRBV7-8
j_gene: TRBJ2-1
CDR3nt: TGTGCCAGCAGCTTTAGCGGGGGGAGCTCCTACAATGAGCAGTTCTTC
CDR3aa: CASSFSGGSSYNEQFF

abundance: -
d_gene: TRBD1
v_gene: TRBV20-1
j_gene: TRBJ1-4
CDR3nt: TGCAGTGCCGGGACAGATACTAATGAAAAACTGTTTTTT
CDR3aa: CSAGTDTNEKLFF

abundance: medium-sized
d_gene: -
v_gene: TRBV6-1
j_gene: TRBJ2-5
CDR3nt: TGTGCCAGCAGTCCTATCCGAGAGACCCAGTACTTC
CDR3aa: CASSPIRETQYF

abundance: few
d_gene: -
v_gene: TRBV20-1
j_gene: TRBJ1-3
CDR3nt: TGCAGTGCTGGGCCACAGGGAAAGGGACACTCTGGAAACACCATATATTTT
CDR3aa: CSAGPQGKGHSGNTIYF

abundance: medium-sized
d_gene: -
v_gene: TRBV11-2
j_gene: TRBJ2-1
CDR3nt: TGTGCCAGCAATGAGGGGGTATCCTTGAGTGAGCAGTTCTTC
CDR3aa: CASNEGVSLSEQFF

abundance: few
d_gene: TRBD2
v_gene: TRBV3-1
j_gene: TRBJ2-2
CDR3nt: TGTGCCAGCAGCCAAGATTTGGCTAGCGGTAACACCGGGGAGCTGTTTTTT
CDR3aa: CASSQDLASGNTGELFF

abundance: few
d_gene: -
v_gene: TRBV5-1
j_gene: TRBJ1-1
CDR3nt: TGCGCCAGCAGCCCCCTCCCTCCCGGGGCACTTCGGAGTGAGAACACTGAAGCTTTCTTT
CDR3aa: CASSPLPPGALRSENTEAFF

abundance: once
d_gene: TRBD2
v_gene: TRBV20-1
j_gene: TRBJ2-7
CDR3nt: TGCAGTGCTAGACTAGCGGGGTCCTACGAGCAGTACTTC
CDR3aa: CSARLAGSYEQYF

abundance: few
d_gene: -
v_gene: TRBV15
j_gene: TRBJ2-7
CDR3nt: TGTGCCACCGGTACAGGTAGCTCCTACGAGCAGTACTTC
CDR3aa: CATGTGSSYEQYF

abundance: medium-sized
d_gene: -
v_gene: TRBV29-1
j_gene: TRBJ1-1
CDR3nt: TGCAGCGTTGGACGGCAGAACACTGAAGCTTTCTTT
CDR3aa: CSVGRQNTEAFF

abundance: -
d_gene: -
v_gene: TRBV9
j_gene: TRBJ2-7
CDR3nt: TGTGCCAGCAGCTACGACGTGTACCACGAGCAGTACTTC
CDR3aa: CASSYDVYHEQYF

abundance: hyperexpanded
d_gene: -
v_gene: TRBV28
j_gene: TRBJ2-1
CDR3nt: TGTGCCAGCAGTTTATTTCCAGGGGTGGCGCTCGAGTACAATGAGCAGTTCTTC
CDR3aa: CASSLFPGVALEYNEQFF

abundance: few
d_gene: -
v_gene: TRBV3-1
j_gene: TRBJ2-7
CDR3nt: TGTGCCAGCAGCCAGGGTGGTGAGCAGTACTTC
CDR3aa: CASSQGGEQYF

abundance: -
d_gene: TRBD1
v_gene: TRBV11-2
j_gene: TRBJ2-4
CDR3nt: TGTGCCAGCAGCCTATCAGGGGGCGAGGGAAACATTCAGTACTTC
CDR3aa: CASSLSGGEGNIQYF

abundance: large
d_gene: TRBD1
v_gene: TRBV18
j_gene: TRBJ1-1
CDR3nt: TGTGCCAGCTCACCGGGACAGGGGAGGACTGAAGCTTTCTTT
CDR3aa: CASSPGQGRTEAFF

abundance: -
d_gene: TRBD1
v_gene: TRBV5-1
j_gene: TRBJ2-7
CDR3nt: TGCGCCAGCAGCGCCCGGGACAGGGTCTACGAGCAGTACTTC
CDR3aa: CASSARDRVYEQYF

abundance: few
d_gene: -
v_gene: TRBV7-9
j_gene: TRBJ1-3
CDR3nt: TGTGCCAGCAGCTCTCAGACAGCTATGGGAAACACCATATATTTT
CDR3aa: CASSSQTAMGNTIYF

abundance: few
d_gene: -
v_gene: TRBV20-1
j_gene: TRBJ1-2
CDR3nt: TGCAGTGCTAGACGAGGGAACTATGGCTACACCTTC
CDR3aa: CSARRGNYGYTF

abundance: few
d_gene: -
v_gene: TRBV19
j_gene: TRBJ2-7
CDR3nt: TGTGCCAGTACCGCGAACCGAGGGGAGCAGTACTTC
CDR3aa: CASTANRGEQYF

abundance: large
d_gene: -
v_gene: TRBV11-2
j_gene: TRBJ1-1
CDR3nt: TGTGCCAGCAGCTTTGTGCAGAAGAACACTGAAGTTTTCTTT
CDR3aa: CASSFVQKNTEVFF

abundance: medium-sized
d_gene: TRBD1
v_gene: TRBV7-9
j_gene: TRBJ1-1
CDR3nt: TGTGCCAGCAGCTTAGCAGGGGGCGAAACTGAAGCTTTCTTT
CDR3aa: CASSLAGGETEAFF

abundance: medium-sized
d_gene: TRBD1
v_gene: TRBV7-3
j_gene: TRBJ1-6
CDR3nt: TGTGCCAGCAGCTGGAGACAGGGGGTAAATTCACCCCTCCACTTT
CDR3aa: CASSWRQGVNSPLHF

abundance: large
d_gene: TRBD1
v_gene: TRBV7-9
j_gene: TRBJ2-5
CDR3nt: TGTGCCAGCAGCATCGCGACAGGGGCCCAAGAGACCCAGTACTTC
CDR3aa: CASSIATGAQETQYF

abundance: medium-sized
d_gene: -
v_gene: TRBV3-1
j_gene: TRBJ2-2
CDR3nt: TGTGCCAGCAGCCAAGCGGGGGTCGGGGAGCTGTTTTTT
CDR3aa: CASSQAGVGELFF

abundance: medium-sized
d_gene: -
v_gene: TRBV7-9
j_gene: TRBJ2-2
CDR3nt: TGTGCCAGCAACCTGGACAGAGACCCCGGGGAGCTGTTTTTT
CDR3aa: CASNLDRDPGELFF

abundance: -
d_gene: -
v_gene: TRBV25-1
j_gene: TRBJ2-7
CDR3nt: TGTGCCAGCAGTGAAAGTTCACGGGGGGCGTACGAGCAGTACTTC
CDR3aa: CASSESSRGAYEQYF

abundance: -
d_gene: TRBD2
v_gene: TRBV28
j_gene: TRBJ2-5
CDR3nt: TGTGCCAGCAGTTCCTCGGGGACTAGCGGGGGTGAGACCCAGTACTTC
CDR3aa: CASSSSGTSGGETQYF

abundance: medium-sized
d_gene: -
v_gene: TRBV15
j_gene: TRBJ2-7
CDR3nt: TGTGCCACCAGCAGAGCCCGTTTATCCGAGCAGTACTTC
CDR3aa: CATSRARLSEQYF

abundance: medium-sized
d_gene: -
v_gene: TRBV20-1
j_gene: TRBJ2-3
CDR3nt: TGCAGTGCGTTAAGACCGGGGGATACGCAGTATTTT
CDR3aa: CSALRPGDTQYF

abundance: few
d_gene: -
v_gene: TRBV11-3
j_gene: TRBJ2-1
CDR3nt: TGTGCCAGCACCTACAGGGGAGGGCCGGAAAACGAGCAGTTCTTC
CDR3aa: CASTYRGGPENEQFF

abundance: hyperexpanded
d_gene: -
v_gene: TRBV11-2
j_gene: TRBJ2-1
CDR3nt: TGTGCCAGCAGCTACGGGGGAGGTGAGCAGTTCTTC
CDR3aa: CASSYGGGEQFF

abundance: few
d_gene: -
v_gene: TRBV9
j_gene: TRBJ2-3
CDR3nt: TGTGCCAGCAGCGTAAGCAGTGGGCCCCAGCAGTATTTT
CDR3aa: CASSVSSGPQQYF

abundance: medium-sized
d_gene: TRBD1
v_gene: TRBV28
j_gene: TRBJ2-7
CDR3nt: TGTGCCAGTCAACAGGGGCTTTCCTACGAGCAGTACTTC
CDR3aa: CASQQGLSYEQYF

abundance: -
d_gene: TRBD1
v_gene: TRBV20-1
j_gene: TRBJ1-6
CDR3nt: TGCAGTGCTAGAGGGTACCGGGACAGGGGTGGTAATTCACCCCTCCACTTT
CDR3aa: CSARGYRDRGGNSPLHF

abundance: large
d_gene: -
v_gene: TRBV6-5
j_gene: TRBJ2-7
CDR3nt: TGTGCCAGCAGACTGGGGACGAGCTCCTACGAGCAGTACTTC
CDR3aa: CASRLGTSSYEQYF

abundance: few
d_gene: -
v_gene: TRBV27
j_gene: TRBJ2-1
CDR3nt: TGTGCCAGCAGCCTGACGCCGGGTCTTTACAATGAGCAGTTCTTC
CDR3aa: CASSLTPGLYNEQFF

abundance: large
d_gene: -
v_gene: TRBV10-3
j_gene: TRBJ2-5
CDR3nt: TGTGCCATCAGTGAAAGTAGCGGTGAGACCCAGTACTTC
CDR3aa: CAISESSGETQYF

abundance: medium-sized
d_gene: -
v_gene: TRBV4-1
j_gene: TRBJ1-1
CDR3nt: TGCGCCAGCAGCCAAGATCTTGGGGAGCTGAACACTGAAGCTTTCTTT
CDR3aa: CASSQDLGELNTEAFF